This entry features one T cell receptor (beta chain) sequence. The CDR3 extends over 17 amino acids. The germline V and J ends were trimmed by 0 bases and 7 bases, with 19 bases remaining between them. Germline lookup yields CDR1 LNHDA and CDR2 SQIVND (reference sequence). Original methodology: Scientists estimated how many nucleated cells there were by amplifying reference gene primers. Clones were read by immunoSEQ multiplex PCR, and TCRdb kept only the in-frame ones, dropping some. For V, J and clone size, that table is used; D and trimming come from the DNA. This table holds a few hundred thousand clones, about 79% found once. The data belong to a study of blood T cell repertoires in COVID-19. Turning to the study itself: The origin of the acute and convalescent COVID-19 samples was the United States, Italy and Spain.

The TCR sequence derives from a woman between 35 and 50 years old who had recovered from COVID-19. The chain links TRBV19 to TRBJ2-1; possibly TRBD1 for D (5 bases). The specimen sequenced was peripheral blood. Written as DNA, the CDR3 is TGTGCCAGTAGTATAGATCGTAGGGCAGGGTATTCGAATGAGCAGTTCTTC. Translating gives CASSIDRRAGYSNEQFF. Full variable domain (rest looked up from reference TRBV19 and TRBJ2-1): DGGITQSPKYLFRKEGQNVTLSCEQNLNHDAMYWYRQDPGQGLRLIYYSQIVNDFQKGDIAEGYSVSREKKESFPLTVTSAQKNPTAFYLCASSIDRRAGYSNEQFFGPGTRLTVL.